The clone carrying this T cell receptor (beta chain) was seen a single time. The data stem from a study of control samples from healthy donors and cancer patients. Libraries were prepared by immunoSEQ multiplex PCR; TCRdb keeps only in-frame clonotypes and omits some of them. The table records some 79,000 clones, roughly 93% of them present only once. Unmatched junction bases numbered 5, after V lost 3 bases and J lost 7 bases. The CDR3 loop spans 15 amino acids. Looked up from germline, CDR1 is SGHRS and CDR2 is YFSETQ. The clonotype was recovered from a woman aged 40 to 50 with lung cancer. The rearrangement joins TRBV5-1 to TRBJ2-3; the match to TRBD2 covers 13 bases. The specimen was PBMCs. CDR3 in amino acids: CASSSTSGGAYTQYF. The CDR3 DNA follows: TGCGCCAGCAGCTCAACTAGCGGGGGGGCATATACGCAGTATTTT.